A single sample is the source of the 3 T cell receptor beta chains below, sequenced in a study of T-cell reconstitution after alpha-beta-depleted transplantation in children. Unique molecular identifiers were incorporated when the TCRbeta library was constructed. TCRdb processed the PCR reads anew with MiXCR; each CDR3 protein has one entry. The sample yields fewer than 700,000 distinct CDR3 sequences, about 21% seen once. The source was PBMCs, mostly from graft donor cells, collected 360 days after TCRalphabeta/CD19-depleted stem cell transplant. The receptor source for this set is a boy under two years old who had a stem cell transplant for acute myeloid leukemia, so the T cells may come from the graft donor.

The chain carries TRBV24-1 and TRBJ2-2; D call uncertain. CDR3 length: 13 residues. CDR1 is KGHDR, CDR2 SFDVKD, per germline. Trimming pared 7 bases from V and 5 bases from J, leaving 10 bases between. The CDR3 here is CATSPGGTGELFF. CDR3 bases: TGTGCCACCAGCCCTGGTGGAACCGGGGAGCTGTTTTTT.

This clonotype was found a few times. CDR3 protein: CASRVDSTGELFF. The DNA for the CDR3 is TGTGCCAGCCGGGTCGACTCAACCGGGGAGCTGTTTTTT. The chain combines TRBV6-6 with TRBJ2-2; D is unclear. Trimming removed 8 bases from V and 5 bases from J, with 12 bases in between. Germline CDR1 and CDR2: MNHNY and SVGAGI (reference sequence). There are 13 residues in the CDR3.

This clonotype occurred many times. The V call is TRBV4-3, the J call TRBJ2-7; D is possibly TRBD1 (5 bases). Trimming took 1 base from V and 4 from J, leaving 14 bases between them. The germline V gene encodes CDR1 LGHNA and CDR2 YSLEER. This CDR3 spans 15 amino acids. CDR3 sequence reads: CASSQAADSKYEQYF. The CDR3 bases are TGCGCCAGCAGCCAAGCGGCCGACAGTAAGTACGAGCAGTACTTC.